This TCR beta chain was identified during a study of T cell responses to AZD1222 COVID-19 vaccine. Study context: Second-dose intervals of approximately 4 or approximately 12 weeks were pooled. General study findings and limits: Baseline seropositivity occurred in only six AZD1222 recipients.

The trim removed 8 bases at V and 4 bases at J, leaving 10 bases unmatched. The CDR3 has 17 amino acids. Germline V gene lookup returns CDR1 SGHNT and CDR2 YENEEA. Profiling relied on immunoSEQ multiplex PCR, and the TCRdb table lists in-frame clones only, not all of them. The data show some 120,000 clones, just over 85% seen once. Remarks on this clone: No antigen is known for it.

The chain combines TRBV11-3 with TRBJ2-1; 14 bases are a match to TRBD2. The clonotype originates from an adult in good health. Sequenced here: peripheral blood, sampled on day 0 of AZD1222 vaccination. This CDR3 reads CASGLGTSGSIYNEQFF. The CDR3 nucleotides are TGTGCCAGCGGGTTAGGGACTAGCGGGAGTATATACAATGAGCAGTTCTTC.